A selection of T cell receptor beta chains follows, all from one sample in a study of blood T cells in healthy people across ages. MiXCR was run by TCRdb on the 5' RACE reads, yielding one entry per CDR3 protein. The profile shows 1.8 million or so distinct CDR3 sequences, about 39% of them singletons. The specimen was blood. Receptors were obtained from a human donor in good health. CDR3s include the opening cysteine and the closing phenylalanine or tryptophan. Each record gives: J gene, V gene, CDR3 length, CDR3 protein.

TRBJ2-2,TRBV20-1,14,CSARDLISTGELFF
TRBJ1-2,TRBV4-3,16,CASSQDTQGPYYGYTF
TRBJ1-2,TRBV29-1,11,CSVERSAGYTF
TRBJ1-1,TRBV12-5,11,CASEGESEAFF
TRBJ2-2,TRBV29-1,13,CSVDRQNTGELFF
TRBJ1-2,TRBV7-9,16,CASSFSNRGLSYGYTF
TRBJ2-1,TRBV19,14,CASSMSGTYNEQFF
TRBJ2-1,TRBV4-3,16,CASSQGVLAEDNEQFF
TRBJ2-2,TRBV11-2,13,CASSLAYFGGLFF
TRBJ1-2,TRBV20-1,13,CSAEAGSLGGYTF
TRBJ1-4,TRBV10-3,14,CAISEGQINEKLFF
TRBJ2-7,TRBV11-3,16,CASSLIGGGSSYEQYF
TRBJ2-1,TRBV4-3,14,CASSQDHCLWEQFF
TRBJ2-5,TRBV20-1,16,CSATWGIKDSQETQYF
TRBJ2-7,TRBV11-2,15,CASSLTKGLTYEQYF
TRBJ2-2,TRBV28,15,CASSLVGGTTGELFF
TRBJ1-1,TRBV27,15,CASSLSGLGDTEAFF
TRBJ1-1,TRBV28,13,CASLWGRDTEAFF
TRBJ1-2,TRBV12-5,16,CASGLADRLANYGYTF
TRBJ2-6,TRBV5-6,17,CASSLVPVSKRANVRTF
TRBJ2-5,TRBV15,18,CATSRDKPGPFSGETQYF
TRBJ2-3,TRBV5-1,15,CASSLAGQATDTQYF
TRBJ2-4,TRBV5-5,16,CASSLALVIAKNIQYF
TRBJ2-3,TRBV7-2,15,CASSLGGTNTDTQYF
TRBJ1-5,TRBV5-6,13,CASSLRPNQPQHF
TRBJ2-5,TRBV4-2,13,CASSPRDFGTQYF
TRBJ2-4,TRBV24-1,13,CAVPRERPYIQYF
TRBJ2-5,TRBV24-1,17,CATSDLGSGQGRETQYF
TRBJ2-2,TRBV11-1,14,CASSLTTVTGELFF
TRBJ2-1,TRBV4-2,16,CASSSQRGGSYNEQFF
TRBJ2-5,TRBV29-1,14,CSVTTGVGRETQYF
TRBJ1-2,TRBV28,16,CASSVTSGRGYYGYTF
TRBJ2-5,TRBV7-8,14,CASSFLGSAETQYF
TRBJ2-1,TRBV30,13,CAWSVSLADEQFF
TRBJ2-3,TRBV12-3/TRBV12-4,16,CASSETSGISTDTQYF